This paragraph covers one T cell receptor (beta chain) sequence. This sample is drawn from a study of blood T cell repertoires in COVID-19. Study overall: Researchers got acute and convalescent COVID-19 samples from the United States, Italy and Spain. PBMCs, B-cell-depleted T cells, or T cells provided the cDNA or gDNA that made up the material.

Per the study methods: By means of reference gene primer amplification, nucleated cell counts were estimated. Measured with immunoSEQ multiplex PCR; TCRdb has only the in-frame clones, and not every one. The V and J calls and the clone size are those of that table, but D and trimming were determined from the DNA. This sample yields over 100,000 clones, of which 75% to 85% are seen a single time; 7.9% belongs to the top ten. Per the germline V gene, CDR1 is DFQATT and CDR2 is SNEGSKA (reference sequence). Trimming pared 6 bases from V and 2 bases from J, leaving 13 bases between. The CDR3 spans 13 residues.

Sequencing input: peripheral blood. The chain combines TRBV20-1 with TRBJ1-1; possibly TRBD1 for D (5 bases). The receptor was derived from a woman of 80 years or more with active or convalescent COVID-19. The CDR3 loop is CSASTGRNTEAFF. The CDR3 nucleotides are TGCAGTGCGAGTACAGGCCGCAACACTGAAGCTTTCTTT.